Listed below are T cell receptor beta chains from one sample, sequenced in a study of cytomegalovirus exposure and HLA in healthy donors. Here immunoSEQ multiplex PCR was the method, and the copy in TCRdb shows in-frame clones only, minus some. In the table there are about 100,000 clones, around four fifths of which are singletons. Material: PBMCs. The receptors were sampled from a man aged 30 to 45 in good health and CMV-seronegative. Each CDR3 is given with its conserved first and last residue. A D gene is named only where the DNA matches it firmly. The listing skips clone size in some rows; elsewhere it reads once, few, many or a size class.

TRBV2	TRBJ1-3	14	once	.	TGTGCCAGCAGTTCAGGGCAGGAGGGAAACACCATATATTTT	CASSSGQEGNTIYF
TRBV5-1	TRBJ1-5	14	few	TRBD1	TGCGCCAGCAGCCCGGACAGGGAAAATCAGCCCCAGCATTTT	CASSPDRENQPQHF
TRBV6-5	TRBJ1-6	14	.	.	TGTGCCAGCAGCACCCACGCCCAGTATTCACCCCTCCACTTT	CASSTHAQYSPLHF
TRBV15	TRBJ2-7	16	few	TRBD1	TGTGCCACCAGCAGAGATAGCCGGGACAGGACCTACGAGCAGTACTTC	CATSRDSRDRTYEQYF
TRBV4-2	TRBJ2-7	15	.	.	TGTGCCAGCAGCCCAACGGCGGCAGGGTTCTACGAGCAGTACTTC	CASSPTAAGFYEQYF
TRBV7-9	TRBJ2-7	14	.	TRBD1	TGTGCCAGCAGCTTAGATAACAGGGGAGATGAGCAGTACTTC	CASSLDNRGDEQYF
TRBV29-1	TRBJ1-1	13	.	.	TGCAGCGTTGATGTAACAGGGAACACTGAAGCTTTCTTT	CSVDVTGNTEAFF
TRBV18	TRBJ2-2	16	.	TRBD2	TGTGCCAGCTCACCTACTAGCGGGAGGCACACCGGGGAGCTGTTTTTT	CASSPTSGRHTGELFF
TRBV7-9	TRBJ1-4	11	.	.	TGTGCCAGCAGCTCGCAGGAAAAACTGTTTTTT	CASSSQEKLFF
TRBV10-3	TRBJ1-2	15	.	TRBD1	TGTGCCATCAGTTCGACCACAGGGGGCGCCTATGGCTACACCTTC	CAISSTTGGAYGYTF
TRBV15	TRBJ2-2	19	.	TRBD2	TGTGCCACCAGCAGAGATCTCTCCGGACTAGCGGGAGGTAGCGGGGAGCTGTTTTTT	CATSRDLSGLAGGSGELFF
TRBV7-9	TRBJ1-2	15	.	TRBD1	TGTGCCAGCAGGGCCGGGACAGGGAACCTCTATGGCTACACCTTC	CASRAGTGNLYGYTF
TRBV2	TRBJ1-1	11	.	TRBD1	TGTGCCAGCAGCCCACAGGGGGGAGCTTTCTTT	CASSPQGGAFF
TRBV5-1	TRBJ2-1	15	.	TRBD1	TGCGCCAGCAGCTTGGCCGGGACAGGCAACAATGAGCAGTTCTTC	CASSLAGTGNNEQFF
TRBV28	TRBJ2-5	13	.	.	TGTGCCAGCAGTCCCTCAGGTGGAGAGACCCAGTACTTC	CASSPSGGETQYF
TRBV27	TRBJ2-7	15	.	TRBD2	TGTGCCAGCAGTCCGGGACTAGAGACCCCCTACGAGCAGTACTTC	CASSPGLETPYEQYF
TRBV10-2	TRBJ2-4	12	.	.	TGCGCCAGCAGACAGGCAAAAAACATTCAGTACTTC	CASRQAKNIQYF
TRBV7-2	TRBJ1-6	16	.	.	TGTGCCAGCAGCTTAGTGGCAGACTCCTATAATTCACCCCTCCACTTT	CASSLVADSYNSPLHF
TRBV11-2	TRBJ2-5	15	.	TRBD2	TGTGCCAGCAGCTTAGCGGGGGGGCCGTTAGAGACCCAGTACTTC	CASSLAGGPLETQYF
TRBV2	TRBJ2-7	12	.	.	TGTGCCAGCAGCGCTACAGGCTACGAGCAGTACTTC	CASSATGYEQYF
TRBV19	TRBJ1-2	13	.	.	TGTGCCAGTAGGGCGGGAGGTCCGTTTGGCTACACCTTC	CASRAGGPFGYTF
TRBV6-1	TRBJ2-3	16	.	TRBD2	TGTGCCAGCAGTGAACTAGCGGGGGGGCCTCTTGATACGCAGTATTTT	CASSELAGGPLDTQYF
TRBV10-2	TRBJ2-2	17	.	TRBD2	TGCGCCAGCAAGAAACTAGCGGGAGGGCCGGGCACCGGGGAGCTGTTTTTT	CASKKLAGGPGTGELFF
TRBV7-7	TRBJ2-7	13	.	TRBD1	TGTGCCAGCAGCGTCGGACAGGGCGGCGAGCAGTACTTC	CASSVGQGGEQYF
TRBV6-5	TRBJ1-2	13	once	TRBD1	TGTGCCAGCAGTTATAAGGGGGCCTATGGCTACACCTTC	CASSYKGAYGYTF
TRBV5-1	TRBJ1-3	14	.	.	TGCGCCAGCAGCTTCTCCGGGACTGGAAACACCATATATTTT	CASSFSGTGNTIYF
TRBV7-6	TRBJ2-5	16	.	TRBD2	TGTGCCAGCAGCGCCGGGACTAGCGGGACCCAAGAGACCCAGTACTTC	CASSAGTSGTQETQYF
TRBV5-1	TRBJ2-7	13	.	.	TGCGCCAGCAGCCCTCATCAGGGGGGCGAGCAGTACTTC	CASSPHQGGEQYF
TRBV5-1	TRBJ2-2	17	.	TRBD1	TGCGCCAGCAGCTGGTATACAGGGGCGGTAATAACCGGGGAGCTGTTTTTT	CASSWYTGAVITGELFF